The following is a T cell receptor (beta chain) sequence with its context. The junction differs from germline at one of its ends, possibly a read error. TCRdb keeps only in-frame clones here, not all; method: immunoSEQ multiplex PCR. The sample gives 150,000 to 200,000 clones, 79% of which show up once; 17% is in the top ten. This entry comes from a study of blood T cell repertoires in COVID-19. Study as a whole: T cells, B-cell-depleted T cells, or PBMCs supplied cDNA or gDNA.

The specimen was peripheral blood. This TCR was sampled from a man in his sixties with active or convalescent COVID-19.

Here the CDR3 reads CASSPEGGAYSPLHF. The DNA of the CDR3 is TGTGCTAGCAGTCCCGAGGGGGGGGCCTATTCACCCCTCCACTTT. J is TRBJ1-6 and V is TRBV28, with TRBD1 as a possible D gene (6 bases). CDR1 is MDHEN and CDR2 is SYDVKM in the germline V gene. The CDR3 is 15 amino acids.